This T cell receptor (beta chain) was identified during a study of OX40 agonist ivuxolimab in advanced cancers. Overall study context: Averaging approximately 60 years in age, with a range of about 23 to 79, the cohort was more than 75% male. Two cutaneous melanoma patients and one hepatocellular carcinoma patient, three in all, had partial responses. Findings and limits, study-wide: CD8+ T cells showed, on average, more clonal expansion than CD4+ cells.

Autoimmune disease history or systemic immunosuppression led to patient exclusion. Germline V lookup: CDR1 MNHEY, CDR2 SMNVEV (reference sequence). V shed 0 bases and J shed 1 base, with 11 bases lying between them. This CDR3 contains 16 residues. Profiling relied on immunoSEQ multiplex PCR, and the TCRdb table lists in-frame clones only, not all of them. Here the sample spans tens of thousands of clones, over 60% being singletons. To note about this clone: The target antigen is unknown.

Here the sequenced sample was CD4+ or CD8+ T cells sorted from blood, taken in a trial of the OX40 agonist ivuxolimab. This receptor was taken from an adult with an advanced solid tumor such as melanoma, head and neck, liver or kidney cancer. The chain recombines TRBV27 with TRBJ2-3; weak D call: TRBD2 (5 bases). In nucleotides, the CDR3 is TGTGCCAGCAGTTTATCGATTCGGCGGGGCACAGATACGCAGTATTTT. Translated, it gives CASSLSIRRGTDTQYF.